Each of the 21 T cell receptor beta chains below was sequenced from the same sample in a study of shared clonotypes between healthy human individuals. Selected positively for CCR7 and CD45RO-negative, naive CD8 cells excluded terminally differentiated effector memory CD45RA+ cells. Measured with immunoSEQ multiplex PCR; TCRdb has only the in-frame clones, and not every one. The repertoire holds about 2.1 million clones, with over 85% as singletons. Sequences were obtained from naive CD8+ T cells from PBMCs. Receptors were obtained from a man aged 18 to 30 in good health. Some clones in this sample may be carry-over from other donors' samples.

The chain combines TRBV11-2 with TRBJ1-5; TRBD1 matches at 7 bases. CDR3 length: 17 amino acids. Per germline, CDR1 SGHAT and CDR2 FQNNGV. The V and J ends lost 3 bases and 6 bases, in that order; junction bases with no gene match: 14. CDR3 sequence (DNA): TGTGCCAGCAGCTTTGGAGGGGGCGACTTCCTGGGTCAGCCCCAGCATTTT. It translates to CASSFGGGDFLGQPQHF.

J is TRBJ1-1 and V is TRBV4-1; maybe TRBD1 (5 bases). Deletions cut 0 bases from V and 2 bases from J, with 22 bases between. Germline V gene data show CDR1 as MGHRA and CDR2 as YSYEKL. The CDR3 length is 19 residues. The CDR3 bases are TGCGCCAGCAGCCAAGATTCAGGCAGGGCAATAGCTCCAAACACTGAAGCTTTCTTT. It encodes CASSQDSGRAIAPNTEAFF.

The gene calls are TRBV4-1 and TRBJ1-1; 8 bases align to TRBD1. Germline assignment: CDR1 MGHRA and CDR2 YSYEKL. The CDR3 extends over 14 amino acids. V was pared by 3 bases and J by 5 bases, with 5 bases of the junction left unmatched. CDR3 coding DNA: TGCGCCAGCAGCCACCAAACAGGGGGAACTGAAGCTTTCTTT. Translated, it gives CASSHQTGGTEAFF.

This chain connects TRBV10-2 to TRBJ1-4, with D tentatively TRBD1 (6 bases). Germline V lookup: CDR1 WSHSY, CDR2 SAAADI. Trimming pared 10 bases from V and 0 bases from J, leaving 30 bases between. The CDR3 covers 20 residues. The CDR3 here is CANPPATGPPVYTTNEKLFF. The CDR3 DNA reads as TGCGCCAACCCTCCCGCGACAGGACCCCCTGTCTACACAACTAATGAAAAACTGTTTTTT.

V gene TRBV11-2 combines with J gene TRBJ2-2, with 11 bases identical to TRBD2. The CDR3 loop spans 16 amino acids. Trimming cost V 6 bases and J 1 base; bases outside gene matches: 4. Germline V gene sequence: CDR1 SGHAT, CDR2 FQNNGV. The chain's CDR3 is CASRPLAGGNTGELFF. The CDR3 coding sequence is TGTGCCAGCAGGCCCCTAGCGGGAGGGAACACCGGGGAGCTGTTTTTT.

The table lists this clone with a few counts. The CDR3 DNA is TGTGCCAGCAGCTCGACTAGCGGGATTCTCACCGGGGAGCTGTTTTTT. This encodes CASSSTSGILTGELFF. The genes are TRBV7-9 and TRBJ2-2; 11 bases line up with TRBD2. The CDR3 is 16 amino acids. CDR1 is SEHNR and CDR2 is FQNEAQ in the germline V gene (reference sequence). Losses at the gene ends were 4 bases for V and 4 bases for J; bases not matched to a gene: 5.

This rearrangement joins TRBV28 to TRBJ1-5; D uncertain. The ends were cut back, 2 bases at V and 4 bases at J, with 9 bases in the middle. The CDR3 spans 14 residues. The germline V gene encodes CDR1 MDHEN and CDR2 SYDVKM. The CDR3 DNA reads TGTGCCAGCAGTTTACGGGCCTTTAATCAGCCCCAGCATTTT. Translated: CASSLRAFNQPQHF.

This clone was recorded once. This chain joins TRBV29-1 and TRBJ2-7, with D perhaps TRBD1 (6 bases). Germline V lookup: CDR1 SQVTM, CDR2 ANQGSEA. CDR3 length equals 12 residues. V was pared by 8 bases and J by 0 bases, with 11 bases between. CDR3: CSLQDSSYEQYF. In DNA, the CDR3 is TGCAGCTTACAGGACAGCTCCTACGAGCAGTACTTC.

The J gene is TRBJ1-1, the V gene TRBV10-3; no definite D call. This CDR3 comprises 13 residues. The germline CDR1 and CDR2 sequences are ENHRY and SYGVKD. Trimming shortened V by 7 bases and J by 0 bases, and 9 bases separated the two germline ends. The CDR3 loop reads CAIMGGLNTEAFF. CDR3 nucleotides: TGTGCCATCATGGGCGGGCTGAACACTGAAGCTTTCTTT.

Note on this clone: Other DNA sequences within the sample encode an identical CDR3. This sequence joins TRBV27 and TRBJ1-1, with 8 bases aligning to TRBD1. In germline, CDR1 is MNHEY, CDR2 SMNVEV (reference sequence). The CDR3 totals 14 residues. The V and J ends lost 5 bases and 1 base, in that order; junction bases with no gene match: 3. CDR3 protein: CASSITGGNTEAFF. CDR3 nucleotide sequence: TGTGCCAGCAGTATTACAGGGGGGAACACTGAAGCTTTCTTT.

The chain has TRBV9 and TRBJ2-2, with 8 nucleotides matching TRBD1. Germline lookup yields CDR1 SGDLS and CDR2 YYNGEE. V was pared by 4 bases and J by 0 bases, with 8 bases of the junction left unmatched. CDR3 length: 17 residues. CDR3 nucleotides: TGTGCCAGCAGCAGAGGGACAGGCCAAGCGAACACCGGGGAGCTGTTTTTT. This translates into CASSRGTGQANTGELFF.

J is TRBJ2-7 and V is TRBV28; D not certain. The CDR3 sequence is 12 residues long. The germline V and J ends were trimmed by 3 bases and 7 bases, with 10 bases remaining between them. Germline values: CDR1 MDHEN, CDR2 SYDVKM. The CDR3 DNA follows: TGTGCCAGCAGTTTTTTGGACCTTGAGCAGTACTTC. This gives the protein CASSFLDLEQYF.

V is TRBV11-2 and J is TRBJ2-1, with TRBD2 identical over 7 bases. The CDR3 covers 16 residues. Germline CDR1 reads SGHAT; CDR2 reads FQNNGV. V dropped 2 bases and J dropped 4; count of bases not matched to a gene: 8. CDR3 region: CASSLFRASGYNEQFF. CDR3 DNA sequence: TGTGCCAGCAGCTTATTTCGGGCTAGCGGATACAATGAGCAGTTCTTC.

The genes are TRBV4-3 and TRBJ1-4; D unclear. The CDR3 contains 14 residues. Trimming took 3 bases from V and 3 from J, leaving 8 bases between them. Germline V gives CDR1 LGHNA, CDR2 YSLEER. CDR3 coding DNA: TGCGCCAGCAGCCAGCGGTGGGCTAATGAAAAACTGTTTTTT. Protein: CASSQRWANEKLFF.

The V gene is TRBV28, the J gene TRBJ2-1; possible D gene TRBD1, 5 bases. CDR1 and CDR2 from the germline V gene are MDHEN and SYDVKM. The CDR3 is 15 residues long. V was pared by 6 bases and J by 4 bases, with 16 bases between. DNA of the CDR3: TGTGCCAGCAGGCGAACTAAGGGGTTTTACAATGAGCAGTTCTTC. This codes for CASRRTKGFYNEQFF.

The count of this clone is one. This chain links TRBV25-1 with TRBJ2-7; 8 bases agree with TRBD1. Per the germline V gene, CDR1 is MGHDK and CDR2 is SYGVNS. The CDR3 runs to 12 residues. V was pared by 10 bases and J by 8 bases, with 10 bases of the junction left unmatched. Here the CDR3 DNA reads TGTGCCACCACCGGGACAGGTAGAAAGCAGTACTTC. This translates into CATTGTGRKQYF.

This clone showed up just a few times. The chain carries TRBV10-3 and TRBJ1-2; no reliable D call. This CDR3 is built from 14 residues. The V end was cut by 8 bases, the J end by 6 bases, with 19 bases between. Per the germline V gene, CDR1 is ENHRY and CDR2 is SYGVKD. The CDR3 DNA sequence: TGTGCCATCCCGGCCTGGGGTACAGATGATGGCTACACCTTC. This codes for CAIPAWGTDDGYTF.

The V and J genes are TRBV28 and TRBJ1-5; the D gene is possibly TRBD1 (5 bases). Trimming left V 1 base short and J 4 bases short, with 14 bases between. CDR1 and CDR2 from the germline V gene are MDHEN and SYDVKM. The CDR3 totals 16 residues. CDR3 residues: CASSLLSQGWNQPQHF. In nucleotides, the CDR3 is TGTGCCAGCAGTTTATTGTCCCAGGGTTGGAATCAGCCCCAGCATTTT.

The chain employs TRBV27 and TRBJ2-1, with D possibly matching TRBD2 (6 bases). The CDR3 sequence is 14 residues long. Germline CDR1 is MNHEY and CDR2 is SMNVEV (reference sequence). With 4 bases removed from V and 6 bases from J, the gap between germline ends came to 13 bases. The CDR3: CASSWRGQGNEQFF. The CDR3 region has the DNA TGTGCCAGCAGTTGGCGGGGCCAGGGCAATGAGCAGTTCTTC.

The chain employs TRBV7-9 and TRBJ2-1; either TRBD1 or TRBD2 may fit D (5 bases each). This CDR3 contains 19 residues. Trimming removed 2 bases at V and 0 bases at J, with 20 bases between. Germline loops: CDR1 SEHNR, CDR2 FQNEAQ (reference sequence). The CDR3 DNA reads as TGTGCCAGCAGCTTACAGGACCGATTACGAGGGGACTCCTACAATGAGCAGTTCTTC. Translating it yields CASSLQDRLRGDSYNEQFF.

The chain employs TRBV2 and TRBJ2-7; tentative D call: TRBD1 (6 bases). Trimming cost V 4 bases and J 2 bases, with 18 bases left between them. Per the germline V gene, CDR1 is SNHLY and CDR2 is FYNNEI. The CDR3 sequence is 16 residues long. The DNA for the CDR3 is TGTGCCAGCAGTGGTCCTGCGACAGGATTTGCCTACGAGCAGTACTTC. Encoded protein: CASSGPATGFAYEQYF.